Here is one TCR beta chain with its context. The antigen is unknown. Germline assignment: CDR1 DFQATT and CDR2 SNEGSKA (reference sequence). Trimming took off 3 bases at V and 4 bases at J, with 6 bases between the two ends. This CDR3 region has 11 residues. This sample was included in a study of cytomegalovirus exposure and HLA in healthy donors. In the study overall: Findings of an earlier analysis included some 120 million unique TCR beta sequences from 170 million or so T cells. There were 88 million or so unique TCRs (from HLA-typed donors) in an early data release. Overall study findings and caveats: Three chains linked to CMV were shown in vitro to be specific for CMV antigens.

PCR amplification relied on 60 Vbeta primers (plus 13 Jbeta primers). Profiled with immunoSEQ multiplex PCR; TCRdb holds only in-frame clones, not every one. The table shows 90,000 to 100,000 clones, with roughly 76% occurring only once. The chain links TRBV20-1 to TRBJ1-2, with a tentative D call TRBD1 (5 bases). Source material: PBMCs. This TCR was recovered from a man between 40 and 49 years old in good health and CMV-seronegative. The chain's CDR3 is CSARDTYGYTF. The CDR3 DNA follows: TGCAGTGCTAGGGACACCTATGGCTACACCTTC.